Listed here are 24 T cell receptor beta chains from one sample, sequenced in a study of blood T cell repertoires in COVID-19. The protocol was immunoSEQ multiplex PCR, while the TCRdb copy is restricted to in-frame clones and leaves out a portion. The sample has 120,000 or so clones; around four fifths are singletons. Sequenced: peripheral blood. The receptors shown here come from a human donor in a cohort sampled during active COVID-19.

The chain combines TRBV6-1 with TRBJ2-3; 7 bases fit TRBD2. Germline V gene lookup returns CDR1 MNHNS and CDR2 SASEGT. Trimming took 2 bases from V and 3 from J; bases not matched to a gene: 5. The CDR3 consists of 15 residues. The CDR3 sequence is CASSERGGLTDTQYF. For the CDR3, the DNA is TGTGCCAGCAGTGAACGCGGGGGTTTGACAGATACGCAGTATTTT.

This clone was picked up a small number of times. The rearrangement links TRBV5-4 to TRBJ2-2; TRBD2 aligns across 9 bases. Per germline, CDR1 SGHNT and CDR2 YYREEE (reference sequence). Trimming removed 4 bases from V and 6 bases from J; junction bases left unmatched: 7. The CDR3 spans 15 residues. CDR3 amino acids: CASSQSGGFAGELFF. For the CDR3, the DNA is TGTGCCAGCAGCCAAAGCGGGGGGTTCGCCGGGGAGCTGTTTTTT.

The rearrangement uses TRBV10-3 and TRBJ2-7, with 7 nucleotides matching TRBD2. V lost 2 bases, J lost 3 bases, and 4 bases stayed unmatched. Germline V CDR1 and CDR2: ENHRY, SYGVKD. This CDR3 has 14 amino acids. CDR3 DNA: TGTGCCATCAGTGAGGGGGGACTAAACTACGAGCAGTACTTC. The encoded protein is CAISEGGLNYEQYF.

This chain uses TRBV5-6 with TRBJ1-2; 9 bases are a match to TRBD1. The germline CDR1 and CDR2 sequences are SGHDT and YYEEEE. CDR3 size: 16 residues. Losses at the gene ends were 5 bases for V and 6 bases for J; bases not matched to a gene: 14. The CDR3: CASRLRLPTGGHGYTF. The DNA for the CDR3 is TGTGCCAGCAGGTTGAGGCTCCCGACAGGGGGTCATGGCTACACCTTC.

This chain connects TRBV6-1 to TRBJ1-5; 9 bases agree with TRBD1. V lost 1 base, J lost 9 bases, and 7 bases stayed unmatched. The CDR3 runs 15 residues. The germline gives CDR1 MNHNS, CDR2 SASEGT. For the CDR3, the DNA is TGTGCCAGCAGTGAAGGACAGGGGGTGGGGTGGCCCCAGCATTTT. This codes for CASSEGQGVGWPQHF.

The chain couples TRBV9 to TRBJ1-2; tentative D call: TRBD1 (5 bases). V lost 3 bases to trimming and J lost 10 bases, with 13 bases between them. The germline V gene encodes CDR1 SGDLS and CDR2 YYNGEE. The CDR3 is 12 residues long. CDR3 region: CASSGAGEIYTF. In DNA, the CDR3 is TGTGCCAGCAGCGGGGCGGGGGAAATCTACACCTTC.

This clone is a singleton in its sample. The CDR3 nucleotides read TGTGCCAGCAGTGAAGGTAGCGGGGGAGGCAAGACCCAGTACTTC. This gives the protein CASSEGSGGGKTQYF. The chain couples TRBV2 to TRBJ2-5; TRBD2 agrees at 9 bases. Trimming cost V 1 base and J 6 bases; bases outside gene matches: 6. The V gene's germline CDR1 is SNHLY and CDR2 FYNNEI. The CDR3 spans 15 residues.

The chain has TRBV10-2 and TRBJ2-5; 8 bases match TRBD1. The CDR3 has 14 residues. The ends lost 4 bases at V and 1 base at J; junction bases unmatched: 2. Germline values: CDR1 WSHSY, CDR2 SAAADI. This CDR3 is CASSVGQGQETQYF. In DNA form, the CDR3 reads TGCGCCAGCAGTGTAGGACAGGGCCAAGAGACCCAGTACTTC.

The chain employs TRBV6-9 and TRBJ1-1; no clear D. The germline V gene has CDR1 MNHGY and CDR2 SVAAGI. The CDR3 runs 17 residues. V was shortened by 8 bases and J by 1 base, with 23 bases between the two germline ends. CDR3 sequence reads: CASGKERAYLWNTEAFF. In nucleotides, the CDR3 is TGTGCCAGCGGTAAGGAGAGAGCATATCTTTGGAACACTGAAGCTTTCTTT.

CDR3 in DNA: TGTGCCAGCACCGAGGTAGGACAGGAAGCCTACGAGCAGTACTTC. Encoded protein: CASTEVGQEAYEQYF. The rearrangement links TRBV2 to TRBJ2-7; TRBD1 aligns across 7 bases. This CDR3 is 15 amino acids long. With V trimmed by 7 bases and J by 2 bases, 11 bases remained unmatched. Germline assignment: CDR1 SNHLY and CDR2 FYNNEI.

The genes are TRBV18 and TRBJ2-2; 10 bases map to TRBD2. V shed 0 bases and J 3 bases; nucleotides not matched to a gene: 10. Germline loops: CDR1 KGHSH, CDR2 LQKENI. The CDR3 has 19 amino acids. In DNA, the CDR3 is TGTGCCAGCTCACCACCTTCGGAAGCGGGGGGGCCGGACACCGGGGAGCTGTTTTTT. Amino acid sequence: CASSPPSEAGGPDTGELFF.

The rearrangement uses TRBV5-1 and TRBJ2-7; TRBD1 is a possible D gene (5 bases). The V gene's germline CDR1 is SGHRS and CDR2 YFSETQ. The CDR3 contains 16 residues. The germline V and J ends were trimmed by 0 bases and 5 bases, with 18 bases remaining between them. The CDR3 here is CASSLGLGQGGHEQYF. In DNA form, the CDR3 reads TGCGCCAGCAGCTTGGGCCTGGGGCAGGGTGGCCACGAGCAGTACTTC.

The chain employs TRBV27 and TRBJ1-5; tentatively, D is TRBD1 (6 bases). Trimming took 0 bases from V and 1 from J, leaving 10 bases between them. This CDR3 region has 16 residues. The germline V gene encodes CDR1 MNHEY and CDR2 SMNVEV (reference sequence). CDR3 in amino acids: CASSLSQGLSNQPQHF. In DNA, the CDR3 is TGTGCCAGCAGTTTATCGCAGGGGTTAAGCAATCAGCCCCAGCATTTT.

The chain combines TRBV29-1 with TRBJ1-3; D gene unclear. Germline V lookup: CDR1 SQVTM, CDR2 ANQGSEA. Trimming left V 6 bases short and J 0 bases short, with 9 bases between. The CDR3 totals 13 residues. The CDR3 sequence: CSVESYSGNTIYF. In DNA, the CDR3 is TGCAGCGTCGAATCCTACTCTGGAAACACCATATATTTT.

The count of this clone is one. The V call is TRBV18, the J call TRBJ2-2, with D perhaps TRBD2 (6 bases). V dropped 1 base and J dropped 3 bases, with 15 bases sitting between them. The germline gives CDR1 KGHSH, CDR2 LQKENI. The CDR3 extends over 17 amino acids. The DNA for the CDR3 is TGTGCCAGCTCACCACGGTTCCGGGACTTTGACACCGGGGAGCTGTTTTTT. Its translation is CASSPRFRDFDTGELFF.

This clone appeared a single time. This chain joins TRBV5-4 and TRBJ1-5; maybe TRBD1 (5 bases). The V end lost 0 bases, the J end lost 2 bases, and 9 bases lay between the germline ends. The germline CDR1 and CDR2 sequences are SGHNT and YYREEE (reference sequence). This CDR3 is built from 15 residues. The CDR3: CASSLDGGGNQPQHF. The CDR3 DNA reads TGTGCCAGCAGCTTGGATGGGGGGGGCAATCAGCCCCAGCATTTT.

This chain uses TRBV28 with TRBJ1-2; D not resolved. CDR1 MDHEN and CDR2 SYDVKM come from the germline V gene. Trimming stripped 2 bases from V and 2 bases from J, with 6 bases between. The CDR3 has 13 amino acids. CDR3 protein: CASSLLQNYGYTF. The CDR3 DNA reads TGTGCCAGCAGTTTACTACAGAACTATGGCTACACCTTC.

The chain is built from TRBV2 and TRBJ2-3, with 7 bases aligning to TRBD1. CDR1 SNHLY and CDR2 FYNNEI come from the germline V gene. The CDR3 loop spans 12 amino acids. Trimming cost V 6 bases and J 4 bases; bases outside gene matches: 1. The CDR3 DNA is TGTGCCAGCAGAGGGGGCGCAGATACGCAGTATTTT. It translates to CASRGGADTQYF.

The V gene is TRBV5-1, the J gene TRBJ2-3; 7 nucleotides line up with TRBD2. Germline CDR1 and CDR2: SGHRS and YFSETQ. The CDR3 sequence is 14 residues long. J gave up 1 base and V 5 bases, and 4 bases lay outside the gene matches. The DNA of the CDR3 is TGCGCCAGCAGTACTAGCGCAGGCACAGATACGCAGTATTTT. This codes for CASSTSAGTDTQYF.

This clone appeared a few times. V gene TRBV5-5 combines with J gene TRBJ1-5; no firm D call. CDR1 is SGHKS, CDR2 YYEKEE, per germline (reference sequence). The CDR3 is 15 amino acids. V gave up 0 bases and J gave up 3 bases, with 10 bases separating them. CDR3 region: CASSLESGINQPQHF. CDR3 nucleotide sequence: TGTGCCAGCAGCTTGGAGTCCGGGATCAATCAGCCCCAGCATTTT.

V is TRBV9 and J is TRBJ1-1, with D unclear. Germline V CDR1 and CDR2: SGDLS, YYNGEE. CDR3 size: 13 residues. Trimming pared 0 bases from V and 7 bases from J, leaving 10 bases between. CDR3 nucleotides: TGTGCCAGCAGCGTAGGAGGCTACGGTGAAGCTTTCTTT. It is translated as CASSVGGYGEAFF.

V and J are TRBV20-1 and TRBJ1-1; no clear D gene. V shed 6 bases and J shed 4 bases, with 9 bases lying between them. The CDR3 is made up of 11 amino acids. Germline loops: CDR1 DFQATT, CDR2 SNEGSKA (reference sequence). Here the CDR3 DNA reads TGCAGTGCCCCTTTGGCCACTGAAGCTTTCTTT. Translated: CSAPLATEAFF.

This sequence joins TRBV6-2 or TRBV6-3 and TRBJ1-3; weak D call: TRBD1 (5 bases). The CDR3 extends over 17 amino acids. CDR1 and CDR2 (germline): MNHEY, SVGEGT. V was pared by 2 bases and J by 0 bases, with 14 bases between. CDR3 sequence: CASSYPPPTASGNTIYF. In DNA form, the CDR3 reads TGTGCCAGCAGTTACCCGCCCCCGACAGCCTCTGGAAACACCATATATTTT.

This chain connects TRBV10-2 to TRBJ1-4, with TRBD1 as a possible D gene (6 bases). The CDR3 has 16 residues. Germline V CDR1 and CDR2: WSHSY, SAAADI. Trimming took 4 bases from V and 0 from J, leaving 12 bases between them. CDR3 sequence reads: CASSGRTAATNEKLFF. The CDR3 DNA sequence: TGCGCCAGCAGTGGAAGGACAGCAGCAACTAATGAAAAACTGTTTTTT.